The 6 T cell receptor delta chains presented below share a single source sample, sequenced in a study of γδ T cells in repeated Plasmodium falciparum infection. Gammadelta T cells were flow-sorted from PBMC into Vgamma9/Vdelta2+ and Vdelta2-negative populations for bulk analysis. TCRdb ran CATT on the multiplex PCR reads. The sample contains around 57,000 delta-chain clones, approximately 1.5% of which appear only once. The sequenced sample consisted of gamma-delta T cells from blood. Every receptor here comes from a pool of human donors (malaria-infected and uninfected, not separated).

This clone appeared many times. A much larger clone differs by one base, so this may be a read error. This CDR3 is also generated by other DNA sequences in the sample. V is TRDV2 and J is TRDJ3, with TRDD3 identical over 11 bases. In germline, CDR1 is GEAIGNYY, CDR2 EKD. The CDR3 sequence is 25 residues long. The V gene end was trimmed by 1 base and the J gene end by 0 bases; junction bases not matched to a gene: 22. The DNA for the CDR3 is TGTGCCTGTGACACATCGCCCAGTGGACTGGGGGATAAGGCCACCTACTCCTGGGACACCCGACAGATGTTTTTC. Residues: CACDTSPSGLGDKATYSWDTRQMFF.

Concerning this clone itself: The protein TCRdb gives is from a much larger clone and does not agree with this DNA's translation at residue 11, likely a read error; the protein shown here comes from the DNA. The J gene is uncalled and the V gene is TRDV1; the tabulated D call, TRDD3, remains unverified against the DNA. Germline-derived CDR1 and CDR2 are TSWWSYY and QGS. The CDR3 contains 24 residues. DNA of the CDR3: TGTGCTCTTGGGGAACGACCTACCTCGCTAGCTGGGGGATACGCTGCCGGGTACACCGATAAACTCATTTTT. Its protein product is CALGERPTSLAGGYAAGYTDKLIF.

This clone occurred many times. CDR3 in DNA: TGTGCTCTTGGGGAACCTTCGGACGAGGGCTGGGGGATACGCGCTAAACTCATCTTT. This codes for CALGEPSDEGWGIRAKLIF. This chain joins TRDV1 and TRDJ1; 12 bases fit TRDD3. TCRdb offers no J gene call, so here the DNA was matched to germline to obtain one. The CDR3 loop spans 19 amino acids. Germline CDR1 TSWWSYY, CDR2 QGS. With 1 base clipped from V and 7 bases from J, the junction kept 16 bases outside the gene matches.

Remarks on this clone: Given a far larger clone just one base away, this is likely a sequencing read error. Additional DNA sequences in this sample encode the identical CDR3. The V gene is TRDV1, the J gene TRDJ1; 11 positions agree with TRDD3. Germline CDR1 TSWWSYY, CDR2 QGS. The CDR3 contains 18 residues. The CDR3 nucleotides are TGTGCTCTTTGGGAACCCGGCCTACTGGGGGATAAAACCGATAAACTCATCTTT. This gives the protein CALWEPGLLGDKTDKLIF.

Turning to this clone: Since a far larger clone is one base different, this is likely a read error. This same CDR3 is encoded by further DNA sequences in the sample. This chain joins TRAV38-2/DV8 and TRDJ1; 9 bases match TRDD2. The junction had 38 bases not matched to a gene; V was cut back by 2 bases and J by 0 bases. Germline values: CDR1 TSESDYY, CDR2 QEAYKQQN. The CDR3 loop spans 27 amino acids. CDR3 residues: CAYRSRGGKTFLRALRTGGPHTDKLIF. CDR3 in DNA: TGTGCTTATAGGAGTCGGGGGGGGAAAACCTTCCTACGCGCTCTCCGTACCGGGGGTCCTCACACCGATAAACTCATCTTT.

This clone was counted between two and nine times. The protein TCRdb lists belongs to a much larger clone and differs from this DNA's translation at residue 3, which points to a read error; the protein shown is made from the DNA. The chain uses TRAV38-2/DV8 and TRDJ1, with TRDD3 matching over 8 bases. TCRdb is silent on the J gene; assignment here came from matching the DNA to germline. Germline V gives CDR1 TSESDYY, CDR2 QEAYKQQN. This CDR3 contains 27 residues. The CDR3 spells CAHRSAELFFWSSSESTGGSYTDKLIF. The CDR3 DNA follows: TGTGCTCATAGGAGCGCGGAACTCTTCTTCTGGTCTTCGTCAGAATCGACTGGGGGGTCGTACACCGATAAACTCATCTTT.